This T cell receptor (beta chain) is drawn from a study of T-cell reconstitution after alpha-beta-depleted transplantation in children. Study-wide results and caveats: T-cell counts and diversity at one year post-transplant came mainly from newly produced T cells. About two months after transplant, alpha-beta T cells reportedly came from several hundred expanded graft clones. Surviving thymic progenitors and recipient T cells were the source of high TCRbeta diversity at day 60 in some patients.

Per germline, CDR1 SGDLS and CDR2 YYNGEE. V lost 0 bases to trimming and J lost 0 bases, with 8 bases between them. This CDR3 contains 15 residues. Preparation of the TCRbeta library was carried out with unique molecular identifiers. TCRdb re-analysed the PCR reads in MiXCR, keeping a single row per CDR3 protein. The sample shows 250,000 to 300,000 distinct CDR3 sequences, around 10% of them seen only once. This clonotype was seen at least ten times. Its antigen is undetermined. This receptor was identified in a boy under two years old with acute myeloid leukemia, due to receive a stem cell transplant. Sequencing used PBMCs, obtained before TCRalphabeta/CD19-depleted stem cell transplant. The chain recombines TRBV9 with TRBJ2-3; D is unresolved. The CDR3 is CASSVGSTSTDTQYF. CDR3 DNA sequence: TGTGCCAGCAGCGTAGGAAGTACTAGCACAGATACGCAGTATTTT.